This T cell receptor (beta chain) was captured in a study of cytomegalovirus exposure and HLA in healthy donors. Across the whole study: A previous analysis identified about 110 million unique TCR beta sequences derived from 180 million or so T cells.

Concerning this clone itself: Its target is unknown.

Study-wide points: Diagnosis of cytomegalovirus status made by the classifier reportedly showed high specificity and sensitivity.

The PCR made use of 60 Vbeta and 13 Jbeta primers. Clones were sequenced by immunoSEQ multiplex PCR, and TCRdb holds only the in-frame ones, with some missing. The sample shows over 60,000 clones, more than 70% of them seen only once. V lost 4 bases and J 4 bases, leaving 11 bases between the germline ends. Looked up from germline, CDR1 is LNHDA and CDR2 is SQIVND (reference sequence). The CDR3 sequence is 14 residues long. Source material: PBMCs. The sequence derives from a woman in her twenties or thirties in good health and CMV-seronegative. V and J are TRBV19 and TRBJ1-5; D call uncertain. In DNA form, the CDR3 reads TGTGCCAGTAGTACGGGCGGGAATAATCAGCCCCAGCATTTT. The encoded protein is CASSTGGNNQPQHF.